The clone carrying this TCR beta chain was counted a few times. What it binds is not known. Time point in this sample: patch test 1, 2 weeks after DPC sensitization. Treatment defined: therapeutic diphenylcyclopropenone sensitization with weekly scalp DPC. These data originate in a study of human T cells and chemical hapten exposure. TCRdb analysed the RACE reads with MiXCR anew, one entry per CDR3 protein. The data hold some 350,000 distinct CDR3 sequences, with approximately 6.3% observed a single time. Study-level points and caveats: Patch test score showed a positive correlation with PT1 expanded TCR counts. As the donors had alopecia, their immune response may differ from healthy people's.

This material consisted of whole blood, taken in connection with sensitization to the hapten diphenylcyclopropenone (DPC). The receptor was derived from a woman under 30 with alopecia areata. Some clones in this sample may be carry-over from other donors' samples.

This CDR3 reads CASSSPGHSGANVLTF. CDR3 nucleotide sequence: TGTGCCAGCAGTTCGCCAGGCCACTCTGGGGCCAACGTCCTGACTTTC. The chain combines TRBV28 with TRBJ2-6; D unresolved. V gave up 4 bases and J gave up 0 bases, with 10 bases separating them. This CDR3 is built from 16 residues. Germline V gene data show CDR1 as MDHEN and CDR2 as SYDVKM.